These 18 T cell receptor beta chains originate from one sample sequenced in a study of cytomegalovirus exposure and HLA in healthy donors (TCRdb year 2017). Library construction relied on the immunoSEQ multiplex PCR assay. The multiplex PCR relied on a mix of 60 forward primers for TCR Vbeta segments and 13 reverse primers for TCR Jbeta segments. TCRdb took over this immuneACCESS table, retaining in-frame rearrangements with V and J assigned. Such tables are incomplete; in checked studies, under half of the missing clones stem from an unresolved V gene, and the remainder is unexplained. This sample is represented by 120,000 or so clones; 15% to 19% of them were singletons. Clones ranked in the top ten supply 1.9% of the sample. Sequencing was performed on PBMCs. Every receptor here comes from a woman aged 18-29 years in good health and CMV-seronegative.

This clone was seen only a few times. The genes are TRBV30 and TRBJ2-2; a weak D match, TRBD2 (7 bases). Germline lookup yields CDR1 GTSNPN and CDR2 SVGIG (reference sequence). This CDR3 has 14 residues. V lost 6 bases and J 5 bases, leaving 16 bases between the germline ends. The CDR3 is CACRMGGLTGELFF. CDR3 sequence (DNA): TGTGCCTGCCGCATGGGGGGGCTAACCGGGGAGCTGTTTTTT.

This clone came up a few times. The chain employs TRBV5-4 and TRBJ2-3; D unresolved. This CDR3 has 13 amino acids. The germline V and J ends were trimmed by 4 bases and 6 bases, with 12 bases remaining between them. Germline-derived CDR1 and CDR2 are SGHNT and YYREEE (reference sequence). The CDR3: CASSLITSDTQYF. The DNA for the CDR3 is TGTGCCAGCAGCCTAATCACCTCGGATACGCAGTATTTT.

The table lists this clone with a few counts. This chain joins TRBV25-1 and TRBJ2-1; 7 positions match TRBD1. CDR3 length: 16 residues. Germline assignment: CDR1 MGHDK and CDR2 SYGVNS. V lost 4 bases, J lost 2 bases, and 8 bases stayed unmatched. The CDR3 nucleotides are TGTGCCAGCAGTGCACCGGGACAGATAACCTACAATGAGCAGTTCTTC. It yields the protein CASSAPGQITYNEQFF. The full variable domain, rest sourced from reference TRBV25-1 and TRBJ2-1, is EADIYQTPRYLVIGTGKKITLECSQTMGHDKMYWYQQDPGMELHLIHYSYGVNSTEKGDLSSESTVSRIRTEHFPLTLESARPSHTSQYLCASSAPGQITYNEQFFGPGTRLTVL.

CDR3 residues: CASSGRLQGVPDTQYF. CDR3 DNA sequence: TGTGCCAGCAGTGGTCGCCTTCAGGGGGTGCCAGATACGCAGTATTTT. J is TRBJ2-3 and V is TRBV6-1, with 7 bases fitting TRBD1. Germline CDR1 and CDR2: MNHNS and SASEGT. With V trimmed by 4 bases and J by 4 bases, 11 bases remained unmatched. CDR3 length equals 16 residues.

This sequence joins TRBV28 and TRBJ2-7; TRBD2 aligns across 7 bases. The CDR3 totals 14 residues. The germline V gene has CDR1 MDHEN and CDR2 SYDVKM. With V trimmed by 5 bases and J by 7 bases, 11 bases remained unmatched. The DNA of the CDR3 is TGTGCCAGCAGTCTGGGGGGAGGGGCGGGGGAGCAGTACTTC. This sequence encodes CASSLGGGAGEQYF.

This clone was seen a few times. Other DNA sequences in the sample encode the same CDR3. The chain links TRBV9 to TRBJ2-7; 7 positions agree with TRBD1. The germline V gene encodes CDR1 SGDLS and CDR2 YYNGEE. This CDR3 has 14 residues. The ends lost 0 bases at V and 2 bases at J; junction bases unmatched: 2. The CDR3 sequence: CASSVGGTAYEQYF. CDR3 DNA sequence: TGTGCCAGCAGCGTAGGAGGGACAGCCTACGAGCAGTACTTC.

In nucleotides, the CDR3 is TGCGCCAGCAGCCCAGGCGTGGCTGTAAACACCATATATTTT. Its translation: CASSPGVAVNTIYF. The chain has TRBV4-3 and TRBJ1-3; D remains ambiguous. Trimming left V 4 bases short and J 6 bases short, with 13 bases between. The germline V gene encodes CDR1 LGHNA and CDR2 YSLEER. The CDR3 consists of 14 residues.

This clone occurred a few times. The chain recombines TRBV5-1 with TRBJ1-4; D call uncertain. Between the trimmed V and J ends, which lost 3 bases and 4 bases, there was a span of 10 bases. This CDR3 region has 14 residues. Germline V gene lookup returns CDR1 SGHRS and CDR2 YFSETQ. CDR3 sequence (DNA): TGCGCCAGCAGCTCCGGACTTGATAATGAAAAACTGTTTTTT. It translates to CASSSGLDNEKLFF.

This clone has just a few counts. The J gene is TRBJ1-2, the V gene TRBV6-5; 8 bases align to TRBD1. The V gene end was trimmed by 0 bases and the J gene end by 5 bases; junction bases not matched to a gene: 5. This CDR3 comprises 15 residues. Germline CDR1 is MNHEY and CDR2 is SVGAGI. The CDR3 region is CASSYSNRGFYGYTF. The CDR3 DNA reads TGTGCCAGCAGTTACTCGAACAGGGGGTTTTATGGCTACACCTTC.

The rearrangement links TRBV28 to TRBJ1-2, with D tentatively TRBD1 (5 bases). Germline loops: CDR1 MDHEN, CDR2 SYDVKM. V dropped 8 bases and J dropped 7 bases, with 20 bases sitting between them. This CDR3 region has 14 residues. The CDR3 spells CASLVQGDIGGYTF. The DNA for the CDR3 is TGTGCCAGCTTAGTCCAAGGGGATATTGGTGGCTACACCTTC.

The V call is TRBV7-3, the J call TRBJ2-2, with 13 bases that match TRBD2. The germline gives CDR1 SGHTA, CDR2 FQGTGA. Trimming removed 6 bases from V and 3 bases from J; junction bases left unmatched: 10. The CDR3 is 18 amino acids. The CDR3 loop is CASRTTGTSGAHTGELFF. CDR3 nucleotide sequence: TGTGCCAGCAGAACTACCGGGACTAGCGGGGCCCACACCGGGGAGCTGTTTTTT.

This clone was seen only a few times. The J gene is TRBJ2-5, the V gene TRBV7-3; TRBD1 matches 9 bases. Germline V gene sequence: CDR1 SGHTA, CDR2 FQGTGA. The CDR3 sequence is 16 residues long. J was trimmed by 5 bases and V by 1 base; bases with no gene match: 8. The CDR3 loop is CASSLNIGTGSETQYF. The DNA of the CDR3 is TGTGCCAGCAGCTTAAATATCGGGACAGGGTCGGAGACCCAGTACTTC.

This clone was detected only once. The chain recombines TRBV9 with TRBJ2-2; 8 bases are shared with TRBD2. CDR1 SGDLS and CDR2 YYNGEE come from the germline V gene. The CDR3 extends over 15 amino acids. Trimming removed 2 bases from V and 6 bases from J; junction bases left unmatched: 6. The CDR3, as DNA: TGTGCCAGCAGCGTCCGACGGGGGGGGGCCGGGGAGCTGTTTTTT. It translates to CASSVRRGGAGELFF.

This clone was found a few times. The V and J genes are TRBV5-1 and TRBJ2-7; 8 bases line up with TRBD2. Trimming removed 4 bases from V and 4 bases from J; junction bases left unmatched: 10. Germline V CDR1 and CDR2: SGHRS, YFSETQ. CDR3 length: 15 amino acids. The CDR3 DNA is TGCGCCAGCAGCCTGTGGGCGGGAGGCTCGTACGAGCAGTACTTC. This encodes CASSLWAGGSYEQYF.

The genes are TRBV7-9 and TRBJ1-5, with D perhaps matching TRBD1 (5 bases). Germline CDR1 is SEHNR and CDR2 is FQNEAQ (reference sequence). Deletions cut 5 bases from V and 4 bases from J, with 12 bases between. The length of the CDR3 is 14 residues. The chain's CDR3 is CASSPNGGNQPQHF. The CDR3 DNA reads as TGTGCCAGCAGCCCAAACGGGGGGAATCAGCCCCAGCATTTT.

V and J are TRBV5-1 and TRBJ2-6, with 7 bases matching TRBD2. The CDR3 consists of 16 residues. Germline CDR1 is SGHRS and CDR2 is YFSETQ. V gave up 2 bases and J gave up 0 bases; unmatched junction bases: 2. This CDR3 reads CASSFAGVSGANVLTF. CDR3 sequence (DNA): TGCGCCAGCAGCTTCGCGGGAGTCTCTGGGGCCAACGTCCTGACTTTC.

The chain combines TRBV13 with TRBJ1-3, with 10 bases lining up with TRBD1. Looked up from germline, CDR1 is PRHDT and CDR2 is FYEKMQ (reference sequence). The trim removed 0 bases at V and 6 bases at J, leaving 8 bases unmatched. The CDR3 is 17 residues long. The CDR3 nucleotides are TGTGCCAGCAGCTTAGGCCTCGGGACAGGGGCCGAAAACACCATATATTTT. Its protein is CASSLGLGTGAENTIYF.

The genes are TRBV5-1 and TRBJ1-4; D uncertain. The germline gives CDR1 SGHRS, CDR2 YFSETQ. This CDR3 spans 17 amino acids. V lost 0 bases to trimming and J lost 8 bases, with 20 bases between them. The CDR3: CASSLDDIRQAGEKLFF. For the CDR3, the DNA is TGCGCCAGCAGCTTGGATGACATCAGGCAAGCGGGGGAAAAACTGTTTTTT.